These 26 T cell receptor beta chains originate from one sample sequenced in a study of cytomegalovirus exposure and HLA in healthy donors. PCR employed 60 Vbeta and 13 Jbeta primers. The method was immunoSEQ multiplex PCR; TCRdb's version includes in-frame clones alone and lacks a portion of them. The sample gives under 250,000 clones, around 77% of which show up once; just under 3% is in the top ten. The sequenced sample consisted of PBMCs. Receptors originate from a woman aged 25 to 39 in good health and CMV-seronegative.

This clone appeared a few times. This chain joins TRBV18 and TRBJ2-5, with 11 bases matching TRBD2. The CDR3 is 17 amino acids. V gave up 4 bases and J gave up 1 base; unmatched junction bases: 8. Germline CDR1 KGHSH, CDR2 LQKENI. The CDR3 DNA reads TGTGCCAGCTCACACAGGAATCTAGCGGGAGGCCAAGAGACCCAGTACTTC. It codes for CASSHRNLAGGQETQYF.

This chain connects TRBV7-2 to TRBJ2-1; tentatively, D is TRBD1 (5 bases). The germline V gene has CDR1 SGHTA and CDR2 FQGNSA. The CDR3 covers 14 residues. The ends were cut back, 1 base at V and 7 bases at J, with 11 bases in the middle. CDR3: CASSLGGRVNEQFF. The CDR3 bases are TGTGCCAGCAGCTTAGGGGGCCGGGTAAATGAGCAGTTCTTC.

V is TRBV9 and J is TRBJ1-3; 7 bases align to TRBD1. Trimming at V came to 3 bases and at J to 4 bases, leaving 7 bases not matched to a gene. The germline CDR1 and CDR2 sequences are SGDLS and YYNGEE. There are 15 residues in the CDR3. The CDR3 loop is CASSETGVAGNTIYF. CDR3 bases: TGTGCCAGCAGCGAAACAGGGGTGGCGGGAAACACCATATATTTT.

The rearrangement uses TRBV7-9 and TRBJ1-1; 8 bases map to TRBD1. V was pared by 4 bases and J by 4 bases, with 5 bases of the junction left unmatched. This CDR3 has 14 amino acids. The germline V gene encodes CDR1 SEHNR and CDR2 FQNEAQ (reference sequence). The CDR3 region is CASSSQGASTEAFF. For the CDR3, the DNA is TGTGCCAGCAGCTCCCAGGGGGCCAGCACTGAAGCTTTCTTT.

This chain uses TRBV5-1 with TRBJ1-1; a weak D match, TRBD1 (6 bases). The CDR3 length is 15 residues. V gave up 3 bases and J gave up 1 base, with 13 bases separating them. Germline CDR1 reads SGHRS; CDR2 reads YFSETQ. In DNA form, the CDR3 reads TGCGCCAGCAGCTCCCAGGGCAGGGGGAACACTGAAGCTTTCTTT. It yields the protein CASSSQGRGNTEAFF.

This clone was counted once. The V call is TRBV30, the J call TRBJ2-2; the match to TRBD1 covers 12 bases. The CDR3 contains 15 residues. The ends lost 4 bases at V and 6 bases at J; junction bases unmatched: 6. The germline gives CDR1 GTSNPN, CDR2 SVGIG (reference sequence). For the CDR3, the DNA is TGTGCCTGGAAAGGGACAGGGGGCATGGCCGGGGAGCTGTTTTTT. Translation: CAWKGTGGMAGELFF.

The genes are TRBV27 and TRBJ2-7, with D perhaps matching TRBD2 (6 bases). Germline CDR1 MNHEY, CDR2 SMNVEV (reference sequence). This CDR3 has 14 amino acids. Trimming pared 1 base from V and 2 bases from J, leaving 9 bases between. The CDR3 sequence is CASSLLADTYEQYF. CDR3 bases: TGTGCCAGCAGTTTATTAGCGGATACCTACGAGCAGTACTTC.

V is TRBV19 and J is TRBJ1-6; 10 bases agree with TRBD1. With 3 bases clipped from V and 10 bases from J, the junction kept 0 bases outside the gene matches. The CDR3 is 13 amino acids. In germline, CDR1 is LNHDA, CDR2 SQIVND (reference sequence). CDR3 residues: CASSMTGGSPLHF. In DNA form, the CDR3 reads TGTGCCAGTAGTATGACAGGGGGCTCACCCCTCCACTTT. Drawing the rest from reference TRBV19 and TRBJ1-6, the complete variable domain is DGGITQSPKYLFRKEGQNVTLSCEQNLNHDAMYWYRQDPGQGLRLIYYSQIVNDFQKGDIAEGYSVSREKKESFPLTVTSAQKNPTAFYLCASSMTGGSPLHFGNGTRLTVT.

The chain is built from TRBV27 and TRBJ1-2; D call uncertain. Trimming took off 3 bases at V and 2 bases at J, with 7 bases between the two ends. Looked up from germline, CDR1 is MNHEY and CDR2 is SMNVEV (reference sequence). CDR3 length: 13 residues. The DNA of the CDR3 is TGTGCCAGCAGTTTCGTTCCCAACTATGGCTACACCTTC. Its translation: CASSFVPNYGYTF.

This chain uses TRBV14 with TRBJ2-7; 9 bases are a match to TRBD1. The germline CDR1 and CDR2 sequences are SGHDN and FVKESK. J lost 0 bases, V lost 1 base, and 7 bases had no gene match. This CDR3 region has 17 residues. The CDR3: CASSQGRGTGSSYEQYF. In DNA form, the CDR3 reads TGTGCCAGCAGCCAAGGTCGTGGGACAGGGAGCTCCTACGAGCAGTACTTC.

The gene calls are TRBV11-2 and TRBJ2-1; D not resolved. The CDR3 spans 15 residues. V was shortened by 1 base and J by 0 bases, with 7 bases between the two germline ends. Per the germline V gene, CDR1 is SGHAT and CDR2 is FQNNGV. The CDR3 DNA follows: TGTGCCAGCAGCTTAGTAGTAAGCTCCTACAATGAGCAGTTCTTC. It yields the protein CASSLVVSSYNEQFF. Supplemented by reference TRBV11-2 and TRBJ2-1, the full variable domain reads EAGVAQSPRYKIIEKRQSVAFWCNPISGHATLYWYQQILGQGPKLLIQFQNNGVVDDSQLPKDRFSAERLKGVDSTLKIQPAKLEDSAVYLCASSLVVSSYNEQFFGPGTRLTVL.

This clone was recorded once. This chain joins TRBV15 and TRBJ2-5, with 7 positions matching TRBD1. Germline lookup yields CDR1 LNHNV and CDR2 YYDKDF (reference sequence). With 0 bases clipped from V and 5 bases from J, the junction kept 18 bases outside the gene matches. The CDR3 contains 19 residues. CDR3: CATSRDSRQGEGFRETQYF. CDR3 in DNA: TGTGCCACCAGCAGAGATTCACGACAGGGCGAGGGTTTTAGGGAGACCCAGTACTTC.

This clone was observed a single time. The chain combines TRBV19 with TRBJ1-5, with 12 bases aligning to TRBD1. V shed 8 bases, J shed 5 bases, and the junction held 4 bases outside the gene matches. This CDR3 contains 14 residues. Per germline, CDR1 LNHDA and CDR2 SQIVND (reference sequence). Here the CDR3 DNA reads TGTGCCAGTGGGGGGACAGGGGGCCATCAGCCCCAGCATTTT. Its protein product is CASGGTGGHQPQHF.

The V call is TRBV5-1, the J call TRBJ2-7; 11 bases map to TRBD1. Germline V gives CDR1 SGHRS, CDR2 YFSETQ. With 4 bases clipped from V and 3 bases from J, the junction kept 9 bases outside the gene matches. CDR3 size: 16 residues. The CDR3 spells CASSPRGTGGGYEQYF. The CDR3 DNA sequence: TGCGCCAGCAGCCCGAGGGGGACAGGGGGTGGCTACGAGCAGTACTTC.

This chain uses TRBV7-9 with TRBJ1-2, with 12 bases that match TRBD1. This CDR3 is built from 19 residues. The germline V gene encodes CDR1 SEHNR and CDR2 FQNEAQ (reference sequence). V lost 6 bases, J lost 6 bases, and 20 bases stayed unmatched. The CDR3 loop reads CASRPIPGTGGRYFHGYTF. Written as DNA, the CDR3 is TGTGCCAGCAGACCTATCCCCGGGACAGGGGGCCGATACTTCCATGGCTACACCTTC.

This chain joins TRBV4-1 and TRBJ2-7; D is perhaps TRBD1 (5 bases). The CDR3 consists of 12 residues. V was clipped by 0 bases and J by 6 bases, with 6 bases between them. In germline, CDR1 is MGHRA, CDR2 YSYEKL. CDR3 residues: CASSQEGREQYF. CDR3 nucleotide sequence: TGCGCCAGCAGCCAAGAGGGGCGCGAGCAGTACTTC.

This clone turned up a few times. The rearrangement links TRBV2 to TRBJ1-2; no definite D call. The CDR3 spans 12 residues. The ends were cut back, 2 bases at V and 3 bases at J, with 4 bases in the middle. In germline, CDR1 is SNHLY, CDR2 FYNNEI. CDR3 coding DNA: TGTGCCAGCAGTGAACCGGACTATGGCTACACCTTC. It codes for CASSEPDYGYTF.

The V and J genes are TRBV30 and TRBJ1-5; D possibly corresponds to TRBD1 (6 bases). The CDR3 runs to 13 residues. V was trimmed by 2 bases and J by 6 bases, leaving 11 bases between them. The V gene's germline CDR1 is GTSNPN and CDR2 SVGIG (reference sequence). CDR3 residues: CAWSNGGPQPQHF. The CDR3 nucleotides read TGTGCCTGGAGTAATGGGGGCCCTCAGCCCCAGCATTTT.

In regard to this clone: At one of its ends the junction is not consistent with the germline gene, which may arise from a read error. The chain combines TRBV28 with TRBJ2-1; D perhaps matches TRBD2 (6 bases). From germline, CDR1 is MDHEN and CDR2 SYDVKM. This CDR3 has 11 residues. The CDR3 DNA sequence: TGTGCCAGCACCCTCACGGGAGTAAGGGTCTTC. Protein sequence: CASTLTGVRVF. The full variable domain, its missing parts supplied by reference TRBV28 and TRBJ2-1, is DVKVTQSSRYLVKRTGEKVFLECVQDMDHENMFWYRQDPGLGLRLIYFSYDVKMKEKGDIPEGYSVSREKKERFSLILESASTNQTSMYLCASTLTGVRVFGPGTRLTVL.

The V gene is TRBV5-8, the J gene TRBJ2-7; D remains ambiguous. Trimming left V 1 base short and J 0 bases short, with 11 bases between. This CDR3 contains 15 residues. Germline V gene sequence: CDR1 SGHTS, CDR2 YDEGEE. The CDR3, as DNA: TGTGCCAGCAGCTTGCCGGTTCCTAGCTCCTACGAGCAGTACTTC. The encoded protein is CASSLPVPSSYEQYF.

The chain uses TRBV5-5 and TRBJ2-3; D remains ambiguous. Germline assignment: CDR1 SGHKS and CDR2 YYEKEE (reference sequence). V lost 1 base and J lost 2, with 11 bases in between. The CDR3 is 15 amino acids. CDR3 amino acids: CASSLYGGSTDTQYF. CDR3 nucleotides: TGTGCCAGCAGCTTGTATGGCGGATCCACAGATACGCAGTATTTT.

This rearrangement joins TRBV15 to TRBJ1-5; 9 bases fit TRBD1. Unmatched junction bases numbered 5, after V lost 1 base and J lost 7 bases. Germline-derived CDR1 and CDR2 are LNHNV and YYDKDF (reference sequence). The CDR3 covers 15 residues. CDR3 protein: CATSRARTGVQPQHF. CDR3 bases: TGTGCCACCAGCAGAGCCAGGACAGGGGTCCAGCCCCAGCATTTT.

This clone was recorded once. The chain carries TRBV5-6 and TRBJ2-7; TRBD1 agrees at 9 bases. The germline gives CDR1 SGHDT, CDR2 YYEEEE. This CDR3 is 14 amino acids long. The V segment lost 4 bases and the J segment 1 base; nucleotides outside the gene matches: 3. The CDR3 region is CASSADRGSYEQYF. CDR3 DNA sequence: TGTGCCAGCAGCGCGGACAGGGGATCCTACGAGCAGTACTTC.

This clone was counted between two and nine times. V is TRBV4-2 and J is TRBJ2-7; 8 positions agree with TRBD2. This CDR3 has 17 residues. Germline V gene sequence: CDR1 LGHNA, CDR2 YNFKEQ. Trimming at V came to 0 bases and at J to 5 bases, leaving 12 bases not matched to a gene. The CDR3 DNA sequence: TGTGCCAGCAGCCAAGATTACGGGCGGGAGGTATACAACGAGCAGTACTTC. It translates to CASSQDYGREVYNEQYF.

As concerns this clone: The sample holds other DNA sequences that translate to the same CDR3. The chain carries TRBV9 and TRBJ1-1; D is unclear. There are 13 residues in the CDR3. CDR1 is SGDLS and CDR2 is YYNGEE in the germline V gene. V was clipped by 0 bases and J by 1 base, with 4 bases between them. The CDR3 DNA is TGTGCCAGCAGCGTAGCGAGGAACACTGAAGCTTTCTTT. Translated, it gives CASSVARNTEAFF. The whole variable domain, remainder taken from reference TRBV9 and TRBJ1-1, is DSGVTQTPKHLITATGQRVTLRCSPRSGDLSVYWYQQSLDQGLQFLIQYYNGEERAKGNILERFSAQQFPDLHSELNLSSLELGDSALYFCASSVARNTEAFFGQGTRLTVV.

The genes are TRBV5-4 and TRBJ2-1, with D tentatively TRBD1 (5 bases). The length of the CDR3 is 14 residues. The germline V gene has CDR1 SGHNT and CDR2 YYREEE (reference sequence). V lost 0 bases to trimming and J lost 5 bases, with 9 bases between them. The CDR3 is CASSLALTDNEQFF. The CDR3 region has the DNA TGTGCCAGCAGCTTGGCCTTGACAGACAATGAGCAGTTCTTC.